This T cell receptor beta chain derives from a study of T cell responses to AZD1222 COVID-19 vaccine. The study, taken as a whole, reports: Only a handful of AZD1222 recipients, more than 5 in all, had baseline seropositivity.

Trimming shortened V by 6 bases and J by 0 bases, and 8 bases separated the two germline ends. CDR1 is MNHEY and CDR2 is SMNVEV in the germline V gene (reference sequence). This CDR3 spans 13 amino acids. TCRdb's copy holds only in-frame clones and misses some; the assay was immunoSEQ multiplex PCR. The data hold roughly 140,000 clones, with more than 75% observed a single time. A few counts support this clone. Antigen: not known. The specimen comprised peripheral blood, sampled on day 0 of AZD1222 vaccination. This receptor was identified in an adult in good health. V usage is TRBV27 and J usage is TRBJ1-2, with D unresolved. CDR3 nucleotide sequence: TGTGCCAGCAGATCAAGGACTAACTATGGCTACACCTTC. The encoded protein is CASRSRTNYGYTF.